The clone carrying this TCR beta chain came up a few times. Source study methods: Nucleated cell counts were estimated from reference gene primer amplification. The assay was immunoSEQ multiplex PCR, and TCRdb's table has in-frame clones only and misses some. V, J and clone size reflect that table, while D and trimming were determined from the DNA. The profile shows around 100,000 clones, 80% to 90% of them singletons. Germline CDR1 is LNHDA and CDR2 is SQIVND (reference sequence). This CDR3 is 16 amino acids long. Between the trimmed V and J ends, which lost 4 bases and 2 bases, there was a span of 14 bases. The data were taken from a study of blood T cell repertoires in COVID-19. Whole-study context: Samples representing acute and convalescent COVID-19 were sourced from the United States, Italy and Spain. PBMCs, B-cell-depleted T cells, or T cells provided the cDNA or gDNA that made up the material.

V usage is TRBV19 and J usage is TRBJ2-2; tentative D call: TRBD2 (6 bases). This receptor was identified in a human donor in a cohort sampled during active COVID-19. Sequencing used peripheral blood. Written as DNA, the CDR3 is TGTGCCAGTAGTAGGGACTCCAGGATTAACACCGGGGAGCTGTTTTTT. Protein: CASSRDSRINTGELFF.